The 25 T cell receptor beta chains listed next were all sequenced from one sample in a study of T-cell memory formation after mild COVID-19. Using its own MiXCR run on the 5' RACE reads, TCRdb lists one record per CDR3 protein. The profile shows under 550,000 distinct CDR3 sequences, roughly 18% of them singletons. The sample was PBMCs or a T cell subset sorted from them (not recorded which). Source of these receptors: a young man who had mild COVID-19 (a few samples of this study predate the infection). Cell type and time point are not known.

This clonotype has a count of ten or more. This rearrangement joins TRBV7-6 to TRBJ2-1, with D uncertain. Trimming shortened V by 2 bases and J by 5 bases, and 7 bases separated the two germline ends. This CDR3 spans 13 amino acids. Germline-derived CDR1 and CDR2 are SGHVS and FNYEAQ. The chain's CDR3 is CASSLSPNNEQFF. In DNA form, the CDR3 reads TGTGCCAGCAGCTTATCCCCTAACAATGAGCAGTTCTTC.

This sequence joins TRBV4-2 and TRBJ1-2, with 7 positions matching TRBD1. Germline V lookup: CDR1 LGHNA, CDR2 YNFKEQ. The CDR3 consists of 16 residues. V was pared by 3 bases and J by 4 bases, with 11 bases of the junction left unmatched. The CDR3 DNA reads as TGTGCCAGCAGCCAGGAACTGACAGGGACCCCCTATGGCTACACCTTC. Translating gives CASSQELTGTPYGYTF.

This clonotype turned up a few times. The chain couples TRBV6-2 or TRBV6-3 to TRBJ2-3; 8 bases agree with TRBD2. The CDR3 sequence is 15 residues long. Germline-derived CDR1 and CDR2 are MNHEY and SVGEGT. With 1 base clipped from V and 2 bases from J, the junction kept 2 bases outside the gene matches. The CDR3 is CASSYFGGATDTQYF. For the CDR3, the DNA is TGTGCCAGCAGTTACTTCGGGGGGGCCACAGATACGCAGTATTTT.

J is TRBJ2-3 and V is TRBV6-5; D call uncertain. The length of the CDR3 is 15 residues. The germline gives CDR1 MNHEY, CDR2 SVGAGI. Trimming stripped 2 bases from V and 6 bases from J, with 15 bases between. CDR3 nucleotide sequence: TGTGCCAGCAGTTACAAGTCGACTTCGAGGGATACGCAGTATTTT. It specifies CASSYKSTSRDTQYF.

The chain has TRBV5-1 and TRBJ1-2; maybe TRBD1 (5 bases). This CDR3 has 15 residues. Germline V gene data show CDR1 as SGHRS and CDR2 as YFSETQ. V gave up 0 bases and J gave up 8 bases, with 17 bases separating them. The CDR3 spells CASSLVAKGLSGYTF. In DNA form, the CDR3 reads TGCGCCAGCAGCTTGGTGGCCAAGGGGTTGTCGGGCTACACCTTC.

Concerning this clonotype: A junction boundary mismatches the germline segment, possibly from a read error. In nucleotides, the CDR3 is TGTGCCAGCAGTCCCTGGACAGGGAGCCACGAGCAGCACTTC. Amino acid sequence: CASSPWTGSHEQHF. V and J are TRBV6-2 or TRBV6-3 and TRBJ2-7; 8 nucleotides agree with TRBD1. CDR1 and CDR2 from the germline V gene are MNHEY and SVGEGT. This CDR3 contains 14 residues.

V is TRBV7-8 and J is TRBJ2-3, with TRBD2 matching 7 bases. Germline loops: CDR1 SGHVS, CDR2 FQNEAQ. This CDR3 has 15 residues. With V trimmed by 1 base and J by 7 bases, 8 bases remained unmatched. The CDR3 bases are TGTGCCAGCAGCTTAGGGGAGGGGCGCGGAAATACGCAGTATTTT. It yields the protein CASSLGEGRGNTQYF.

This chain uses TRBV29-1 with TRBJ1-2, with D tentatively TRBD1 (5 bases). The CDR3 covers 14 residues. V lost 5 bases to trimming and J lost 4 bases, with 17 bases between them. The V gene's germline CDR1 is SQVTM and CDR2 ANQGSEA. The CDR3 DNA reads as TGCAGCGTTCATCGGTCGGGGCAACGCTATGGCTACACCTTC. This gives the protein CSVHRSGQRYGYTF.

This clonotype was seen a few times. The chain employs TRBV4-3 and TRBJ2-1; tentatively, D is TRBD2 (5 bases). CDR1 is LGHNA and CDR2 is YSLEER in the germline V gene. This CDR3 is 15 amino acids long. The V end lost 0 bases, the J end lost 4 bases, and 10 bases lay between the germline ends. The CDR3 region has the DNA TGCGCCAGCAGCCAAGAGAGCGGTTGGTACAATGAGCAGTTCTTC. This gives the protein CASSQESGWYNEQFF.

This CDR3 reads CASSYVAGGNIQYF. DNA of the CDR3: TGTGCCAGCAGTTACGTGGCAGGCGGGAACATTCAGTACTTC. This chain connects TRBV6-5 to TRBJ2-4, with D possibly matching TRBD2 (5 bases). The CDR3 consists of 14 residues. Germline CDR1 MNHEY, CDR2 SVGAGI. V lost 2 bases, J lost 7 bases, and 12 bases lay in between.

This clonotype was seen a few times. The CDR3 sequence: CATYYNEQFF. The CDR3 DNA sequence: TGTGCCACCTACTACAATGAGCAGTTCTTC. The J gene is TRBJ2-1, the V gene TRBV28; no clear D gene. From germline, CDR1 is MDHEN and CDR2 SYDVKM. The CDR3 consists of 10 residues. V lost 10 bases to trimming and J lost 3 bases, with 4 bases between them.

V usage is TRBV20-1 and J usage is TRBJ2-5, with unresolved D. There are 12 residues in the CDR3. Between the trimmed V and J ends, which lost 2 bases and 3 bases, there was a span of 7 bases. From germline, CDR1 is DFQATT and CDR2 SNEGSKA (reference sequence). The CDR3 is CSARRKKETQYF. CDR3 bases: TGCAGTGCTAGAAGGAAGAAAGAGACCCAGTACTTC.

This clonotype was seen a handful of times. The genes are TRBV12-3 or TRBV12-4 and TRBJ1-2; D gene uncertain. V shed 4 bases and J shed 4 bases, with 7 bases lying between them. This CDR3 has 12 amino acids. CDR3 amino acids: CASSSLFYGYTF. In DNA, the CDR3 is TGTGCCAGCAGTTCTCTCTTCTATGGCTACACCTTC.

The V call is TRBV5-1, the J call TRBJ2-3; 11 bases agree with TRBD2. CDR1 is SGHRS, CDR2 YFSETQ, per germline. The length of the CDR3 is 15 residues. With V trimmed by 6 bases and J by 8 bases, 11 bases remained unmatched. CDR3 nucleotides: TGCGCCAGCACAAAGACTAGCGGGGTTTCGTTTACGCAGTATTTT. This encodes CASTKTSGVSFTQYF.

This chain joins TRBV6-2 or TRBV6-3 and TRBJ2-1, with 8 bases aligning to TRBD1. Germline V gene data show CDR1 as MNHEY and CDR2 as SVGEGT. The CDR3 totals 13 residues. V lost 2 bases, J lost 9 bases, and 3 bases stayed unmatched. This CDR3 reads CASSYRDRTEQFF. In DNA form, the CDR3 reads TGTGCCAGCAGTTACCGGGACAGGACTGAGCAGTTCTTC.

This clonotype was counted only a few times. The chain uses TRBV19 and TRBJ1-6, with TRBD1 identical over 7 bases. Germline CDR1 and CDR2: LNHDA and SQIVND (reference sequence). With V trimmed by 6 bases and J by 10 bases, 12 bases remained unmatched. The CDR3 is 15 amino acids. The CDR3 region is CASSYTGTVMSPLHF. For the CDR3, the DNA is TGTGCCAGTAGCTATACCGGGACAGTCATGTCACCCCTCCACTTT.

The genes are TRBV29-1 and TRBJ2-5; either TRBD1 or TRBD2 may supply D (5 bases each). Trimming removed 2 bases from V and 4 bases from J, with 17 bases in between. The CDR3 is made up of 15 amino acids. Germline V lookup: CDR1 SQVTM, CDR2 ANQGSEA. The CDR3 DNA follows: TGCAGCGTTGAACCCGGACGAGGGGAGCGAGAGACCCAGTACTTC. Its protein product is CSVEPGRGERETQYF.

This clonotype was counted a few times. The CDR3 DNA follows: TGTGCCAGCAGCTTGGAACCCGGGATGCGGCAGTACGTC. Amino acid sequence: CASSLEPGMRQYV. The V and J genes are TRBV5-5 and TRBJ2-7, with D maybe TRBD2 (5 bases). The CDR3 extends over 13 amino acids. CDR1 is SGHKS and CDR2 is YYEKEE in the germline V gene (reference sequence). Trimming took 0 bases from V and 9 from J, leaving 13 bases between them.

In this sample, this clonotype turned up a few times. V usage is TRBV5-5 and J usage is TRBJ1-5; 7 bases align to TRBD1. The germline gives CDR1 SGHKS, CDR2 YYEKEE (reference sequence). This CDR3 has 15 amino acids. With 4 bases clipped from V and 5 bases from J, the junction kept 9 bases outside the gene matches. Written as DNA, the CDR3 is TGTGCCAGCAGCGGGACCTTACAGGGGCATCAGCCCCAGCATTTT. Residues: CASSGTLQGHQPQHF.

The DNA for the CDR3 is TGTGCCAGCAGCAAAGCCGGGGGGACAGGGGATTACAATGAGCAGTTCTTC. Its translation: CASSKAGGTGDYNEQFF. J is TRBJ2-1 and V is TRBV7-6, with 10 bases matching TRBD1. Germline-derived CDR1 and CDR2 are SGHVS and FNYEAQ. The CDR3 is 17 amino acids. Unmatched junction bases numbered 11, after V lost 5 bases and J lost 4 bases.

The rearrangement uses TRBV2 and TRBJ1-1; D unclear. The germline V gene encodes CDR1 SNHLY and CDR2 FYNNEI. Trimming removed 3 bases from V and 5 bases from J, with 13 bases in between. The CDR3 sequence is 14 residues long. The CDR3 sequence is CASSESSVGTEAFF. CDR3 DNA sequence: TGTGCCAGCAGTGAGAGCAGTGTGGGGACTGAAGCTTTCTTT.

This clonotype has only a few counts. V is TRBV29-1 and J is TRBJ2-1, with D perhaps matching TRBD2 (5 bases). Germline CDR1 and CDR2: SQVTM and ANQGSEA. This CDR3 has 16 amino acids. Deletions cut 4 bases from V and 5 bases from J, with 21 bases between. CDR3 sequence: CSVVWESQWADNEQFF. Written as DNA, the CDR3 is TGCAGCGTTGTTTGGGAGAGCCAGTGGGCCGACAATGAGCAGTTCTTC.

This clonotype was seen once. CDR3 protein: CASSQVYGGETQYF. The CDR3 DNA reads TGTGCCAGCAGCCAAGTCTACGGGGGAGAGACCCAGTACTTC. V usage is TRBV14 and J usage is TRBJ2-5; tentatively, D is TRBD2 (6 bases). This CDR3 region has 14 residues. V was trimmed by 1 base and J by 4 bases, leaving 10 bases between them. Germline CDR1 is SGHDN and CDR2 is FVKESK.

The sample holds a few counts of this clonotype. The CDR3 region has the DNA TGCAGCGGAGGGAGCCTTGAAGGAAACACCATATATTTT. It codes for CSGGSLEGNTIYF. This chain connects TRBV29-1 to TRBJ1-3; D is unclear. Between the trimmed V and J ends, which lost 7 bases and 4 bases, there was a span of 14 bases. The CDR3 is 13 amino acids. Germline V lookup: CDR1 SQVTM, CDR2 ANQGSEA.

The chain combines TRBV28 with TRBJ1-2; D is unresolved. This CDR3 region has 12 residues. The V gene lost 4 bases and the J gene lost 8 bases, with 11 bases spanning the gap. Germline assignment: CDR1 MDHEN and CDR2 SYDVKM. CDR3 nucleotides: TGTGCCAGCAGTTGGACGATAACCGGCTACACCTTC. Translation gives CASSWTITGYTF.